Shown below are 18 T cell receptor beta chains from a single sample sequenced in a study of vaccination and CD4 T cells after COVID-19. No antigen has been assigned to these receptors. The Oncomine TCR Beta short-read assay sequenced DNA from cultured CD4+ T cells. A single record per CDR3 protein comes from TCRdb applying MiXCR to the PCR reads. The sample consists of about 9,100 distinct CDR3 sequences, under 75% of them appearing once. The treatment: 10-day PBMC culture with coronavirus spike peptide pools or control peptides (ViraFEST assay). Specimen: cultured CD4+ T cells from blood, collected after SARS-CoV-2 vaccination. Receptors originate from a human donor with COVID-19.

This chain links TRBV6-5 with TRBJ1-2, with 12 bases identical to TRBD1. Per germline, CDR1 MNHEY and CDR2 SVGAGI. V shed 6 bases and J 6 bases; nucleotides not matched to a gene: 8. CDR3 length: 15 amino acids. CDR3 bases: TGTGCCAGCAGGTACCCCGGGACAGGGGGCGATGGCTACACCTTC. The encoded protein is CASRYPGTGGDGYTF.

In this sample, this clonotype turned up a few times. The V gene is TRBV25-1, the J gene TRBJ1-6, with D hard to call. Trimming removed 3 bases from V and 3 bases from J, with 0 bases in between. CDR3 length: 12 amino acids. CDR1 is MGHDK, CDR2 SYGVNS, per germline. CDR3 coding DNA: TGTGCCAGCAGTGACTATAATTCACCCCTCCACTTT. Translation: CASSDYNSPLHF.

This chain uses TRBV6-1 with TRBJ2-7, with 8 positions matching TRBD1. The CDR3 covers 14 residues. The V gene's germline CDR1 is MNHNS and CDR2 SASEGT. V was clipped by 7 bases and J by 2 bases; unmatched bases: 7. The CDR3 region is CASTEGDRTYEQYF. DNA for the CDR3: TGTGCCAGCACCGAAGGGGACAGGACCTACGAGCAGTACTTC.

This clonotype is large by share. This chain uses TRBV25-1 with TRBJ2-1; TRBD2 agrees at 8 bases. Unmatched junction bases numbered 7, after V lost 8 bases and J lost 4 bases. The CDR3 is 14 residues long. Germline assignment: CDR1 MGHDK and CDR2 SYGVNS. CDR3 nucleotides: TGTGCCAGCTTACCAGCGGGGGATTACAATGAGCAGTTCTTC. Translating it yields CASLPAGDYNEQFF.

The rearrangement uses TRBV10-3 and TRBJ2-3; D is unresolved. CDR3 length: 15 amino acids. In germline, CDR1 is ENHRY, CDR2 SYGVKD. Trimming took 2 bases from V and 3 from J, leaving 12 bases between them. The CDR3 is CAISEEQVLTDTQYF. The DNA for the CDR3 is TGTGCCATCAGTGAGGAGCAGGTCCTTACAGATACGCAGTATTTT.

This clonotype occurred once. The genes are TRBV25-1 and TRBJ1-6, with D possibly matching TRBD1 (5 bases). Trimming pared 6 bases from V and 4 bases from J, leaving 10 bases between. This CDR3 has 14 amino acids. Germline CDR1 and CDR2: MGHDK and SYGVNS. The CDR3 sequence is CASSLTEYNSPLHF. The CDR3 DNA sequence: TGTGCCAGCAGCTTGACAGAATATAATTCACCCCTCCACTTT.

This clonotype was observed a single time. This chain uses TRBV20-1 with TRBJ1-1; no reliable D call. Germline assignment: CDR1 DFQATT and CDR2 SNEGSKA (reference sequence). Deletions cut 6 bases from V and 2 bases from J, with 10 bases between. The CDR3 totals 12 residues. The CDR3 region has the DNA TGCAGTGCCCGAGCAGGTAACACTGAAGCTTTCTTT. Its protein product is CSARAGNTEAFF.

The chain has TRBV19 and TRBJ2-5; 7 bases line up with TRBD2. Germline-derived CDR1 and CDR2 are LNHDA and SQIVND (reference sequence). V dropped 4 bases and J dropped 4; count of bases not matched to a gene: 15. The CDR3 covers 17 residues. CDR3 in DNA: TGTGCCAGTAGTACCCTCCGGGCTAGCGGACTGGGAGAGACCCAGTACTTC. The encoded protein is CASSTLRASGLGETQYF.

This clonotype has more than one count but fewer than ten. This rearrangement joins TRBV7-2 to TRBJ1-1, with D perhaps TRBD1 (6 bases). Germline assignment: CDR1 SGHTA and CDR2 FQGNSA. This CDR3 is 13 amino acids long. Deletions cut 0 bases from V and 4 bases from J, with 6 bases between. CDR3 amino acids: CASSLAGATEAFF. CDR3 bases: TGTGCCAGCAGCTTAGCGGGGGCCACTGAAGCTTTCTTT.

This clonotype has only a few counts. The chain employs TRBV6-1 and TRBJ1-6, with D tentatively TRBD1 (6 bases). CDR3 length equals 14 residues. CDR1 is MNHNS and CDR2 is SASEGT in the germline V gene. V was trimmed by 6 bases and J by 9 bases, leaving 15 bases between them. CDR3 loop: CASRHRDNISPLHF. The CDR3 DNA sequence: TGTGCCAGCAGACACCGGGACAATATTTCACCCCTCCACTTT.

In the case of this clonotype: A read error may account for a junction end that differs from germline. CDR3 in DNA: TGTGCCAGCAGCCCCACAGGGAACACTGAAGCCTTCTTT. This sequence encodes CASSPTGNTEAFF. The chain is built from TRBV6-1 and TRBJ1-1, with a tentative D call TRBD1 (6 bases). The CDR3 is made up of 13 amino acids. The germline gives CDR1 MNHNS, CDR2 SASEGT.

The J gene is TRBJ2-5, the V gene TRBV5-1; D is ambiguous. CDR3 size: 11 residues. Trimming cost V 7 bases and J 5 bases, with 9 bases left between them. CDR1 is SGHRS and CDR2 is YFSETQ in the germline V gene. Here the CDR3 DNA reads TGCGCCAGCGCCGGGCCGGAGACCCAGTACTTC. This translates into CASAGPETQYF.

The J gene is TRBJ1-5, the V gene TRBV7-9; D unclear. Per germline, CDR1 SEHNR and CDR2 FQNEAQ (reference sequence). V shed 4 bases and J shed 9 bases, with 10 bases lying between them. This CDR3 has 12 amino acids. The CDR3: CASSSGLRPQHF. CDR3 in DNA: TGTGCCAGCAGCTCGGGTTTGCGGCCCCAGCATTTT.

The chain recombines TRBV6-1 with TRBJ2-7, with D perhaps assigned TRBD1 or TRBD2 (5 bases each). The CDR3 totals 15 residues. Germline V gene lookup returns CDR1 MNHNS and CDR2 SASEGT. V was pared by 6 bases and J by 0 bases, with 15 bases between. The CDR3 loop reads CASRSGTVSSYEQYF. The CDR3 nucleotides read TGTGCCAGCAGGTCCGGGACGGTAAGCTCCTACGAGCAGTACTTC.

In nucleotides, the CDR3 is TGTGCCAGCAGTTTAGGGGCAGGCCGTTGGGCTTCACCCCTCCACTTT. Translation gives CASSLGAGRWASPLHF. The chain recombines TRBV12-3 or TRBV12-4 with TRBJ1-6; no definite D call. The V end was cut by 1 base, the J end by 9 bases, with 16 bases between. CDR3 size: 16 residues.

The chain is built from TRBV19 and TRBJ2-5, with 8 nucleotides matching TRBD2. The CDR3 is 14 amino acids. Germline CDR1 and CDR2: LNHDA and SQIVND (reference sequence). Losses at the gene ends were 5 bases for V and 2 bases for J; bases not matched to a gene: 4. The CDR3 is CASSGGLVQETQYF. The CDR3 region has the DNA TGTGCCAGTAGTGGGGGACTAGTACAAGAGACCCAGTACTTC.

V and J are TRBV5-1 and TRBJ1-2, with D perhaps TRBD1 (5 bases). The CDR3 runs to 15 residues. CDR1 SGHRS and CDR2 YFSETQ come from the germline V gene. The germline V and J ends were trimmed by 0 bases and 7 bases, with 16 bases remaining between them. The CDR3: CASSLDPGLEGGYTF. CDR3 bases: TGCGCCAGCAGCTTGGATCCGGGGCTTGAGGGTGGCTACACCTTC. Looking up the rest from reference TRBV5-1 and TRBJ1-2 gives the full variable domain: KAGVTQTPRYLIKTRGQQVTLSCSPISGHRSVSWYQQTPGQGLQFLFEYFSETQRNKGNFPGRFSGRQFSNSRSEMNVSTLELGDSALYLCASSLDPGLEGGYTFGSGTRLTVV.

This clonotype appeared once. The chain carries TRBV29-1 and TRBJ1-2; D remains ambiguous. Trimming removed 1 base at V and 5 bases at J, with 14 bases between. The CDR3 length is 14 residues. Germline loops: CDR1 SQVTM, CDR2 ANQGSEA. The CDR3 is CSVEGPGARYGYTF. CDR3 in DNA: TGCAGCGTTGAAGGGCCGGGAGCCCGGTATGGCTACACCTTC. Filled out from reference TRBV29-1 and TRBJ1-2, the complete variable domain reads SAVISQKPSRDICQRGTSLTIQCQVDSQVTMMFWYRQQPGQSLTLIATANQGSEATYESGFVIDKFPISRPNLTFSTLTVSNMSPEDSSIYLCSVEGPGARYGYTFGSGTRLTVV.